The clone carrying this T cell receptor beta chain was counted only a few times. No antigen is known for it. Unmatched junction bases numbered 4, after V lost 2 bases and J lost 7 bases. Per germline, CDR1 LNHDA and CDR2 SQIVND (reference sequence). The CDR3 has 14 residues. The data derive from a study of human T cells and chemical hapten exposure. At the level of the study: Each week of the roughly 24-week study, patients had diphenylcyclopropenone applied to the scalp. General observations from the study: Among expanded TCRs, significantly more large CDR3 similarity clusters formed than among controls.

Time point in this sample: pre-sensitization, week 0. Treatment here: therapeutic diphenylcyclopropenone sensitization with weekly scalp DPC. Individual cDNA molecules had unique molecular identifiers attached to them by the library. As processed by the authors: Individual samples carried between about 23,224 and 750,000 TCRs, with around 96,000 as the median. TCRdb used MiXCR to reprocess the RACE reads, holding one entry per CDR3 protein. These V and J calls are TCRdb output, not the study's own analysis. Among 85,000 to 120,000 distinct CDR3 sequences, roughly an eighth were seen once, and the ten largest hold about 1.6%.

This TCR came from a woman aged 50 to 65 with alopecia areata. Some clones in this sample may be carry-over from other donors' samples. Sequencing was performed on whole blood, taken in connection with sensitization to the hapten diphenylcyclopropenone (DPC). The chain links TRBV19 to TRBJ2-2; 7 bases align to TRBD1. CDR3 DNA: TGTGCCAGTAGTATAAGGGGGCGCGGCGGGGAGCTGTTTTTT. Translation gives CASSIRGRGGELFF.